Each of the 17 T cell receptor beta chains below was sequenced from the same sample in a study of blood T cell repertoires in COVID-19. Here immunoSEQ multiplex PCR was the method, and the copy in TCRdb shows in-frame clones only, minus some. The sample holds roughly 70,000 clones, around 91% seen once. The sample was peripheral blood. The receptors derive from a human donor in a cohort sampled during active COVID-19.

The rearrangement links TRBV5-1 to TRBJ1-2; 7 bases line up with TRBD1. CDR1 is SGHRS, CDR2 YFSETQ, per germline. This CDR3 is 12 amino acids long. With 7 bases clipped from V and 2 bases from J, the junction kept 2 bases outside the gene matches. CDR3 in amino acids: CASSGQNYGYTF. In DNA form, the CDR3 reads TGCGCCAGCTCGGGACAGAACTATGGCTACACCTTC.

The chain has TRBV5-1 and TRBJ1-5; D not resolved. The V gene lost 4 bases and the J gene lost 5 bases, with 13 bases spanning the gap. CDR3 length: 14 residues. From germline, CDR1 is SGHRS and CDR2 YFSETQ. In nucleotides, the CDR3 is TGCGCCAGCAGCCGTACGGGCGGGGATCAGCCCCAGCATTTT. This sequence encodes CASSRTGGDQPQHF.

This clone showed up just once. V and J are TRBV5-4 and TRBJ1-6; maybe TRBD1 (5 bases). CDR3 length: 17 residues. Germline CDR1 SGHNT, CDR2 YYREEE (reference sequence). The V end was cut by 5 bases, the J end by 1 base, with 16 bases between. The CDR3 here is CASSLDPRGSYNSPLHF. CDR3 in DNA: TGTGCCAGCAGTCTGGACCCTAGGGGTTCCTATAATTCACCCCTCCACTTT.

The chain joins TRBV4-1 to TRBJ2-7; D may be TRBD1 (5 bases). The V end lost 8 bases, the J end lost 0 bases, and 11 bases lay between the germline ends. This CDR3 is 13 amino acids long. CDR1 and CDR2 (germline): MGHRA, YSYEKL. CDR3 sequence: CASGKGLSYEQYF. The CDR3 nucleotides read TGCGCCAGCGGGAAGGGGCTCTCCTACGAGCAGTACTTC.

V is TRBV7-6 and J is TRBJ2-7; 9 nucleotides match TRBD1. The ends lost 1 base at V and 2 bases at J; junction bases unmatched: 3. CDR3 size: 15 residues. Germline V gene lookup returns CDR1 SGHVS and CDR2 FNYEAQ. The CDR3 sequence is CASSLGGTGPYEQYF. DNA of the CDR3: TGTGCCAGCAGCTTAGGTGGGACAGGGCCCTACGAGCAGTACTTC.

As DNA, the CDR3 is TGTGCCAGCAGGCGAGGCGATTATTCACCCCTCCACTTT. It translates to CASRRGDYSPLHF. V usage is TRBV12-3 or TRBV12-4 and J usage is TRBJ1-6; unclear D gene. The CDR3 has 13 amino acids. Trimming pared 6 bases from V and 8 bases from J, leaving 11 bases between.

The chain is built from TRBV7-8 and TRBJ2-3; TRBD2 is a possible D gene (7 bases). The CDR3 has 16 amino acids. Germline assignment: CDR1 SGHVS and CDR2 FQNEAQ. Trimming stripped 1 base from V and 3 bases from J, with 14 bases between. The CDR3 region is CASSLVAGGHTDTQYF. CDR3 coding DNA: TGTGCCAGCAGCTTAGTTGCCGGGGGGCATACAGATACGCAGTATTTT.

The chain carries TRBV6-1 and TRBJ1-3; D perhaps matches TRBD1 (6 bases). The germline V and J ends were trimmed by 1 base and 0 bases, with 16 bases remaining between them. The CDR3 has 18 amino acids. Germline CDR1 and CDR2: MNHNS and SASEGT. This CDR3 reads CASSEERGGTLSGNTIYF. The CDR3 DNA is TGTGCCAGCAGTGAAGAAAGGGGGGGAACTCTCTCTGGAAACACCATATATTTT.

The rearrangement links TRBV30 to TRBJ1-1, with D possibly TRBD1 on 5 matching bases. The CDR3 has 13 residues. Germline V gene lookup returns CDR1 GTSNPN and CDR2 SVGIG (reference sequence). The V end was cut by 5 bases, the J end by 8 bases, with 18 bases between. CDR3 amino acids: CAWVRASRREAFF. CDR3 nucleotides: TGTGCCTGGGTCAGGGCTTCTCGGCGCGAAGCTTTCTTT.

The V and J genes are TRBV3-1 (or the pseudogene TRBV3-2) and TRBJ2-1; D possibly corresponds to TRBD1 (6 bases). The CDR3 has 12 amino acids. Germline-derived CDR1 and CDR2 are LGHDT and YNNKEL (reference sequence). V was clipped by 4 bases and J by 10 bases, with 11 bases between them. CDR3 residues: CASSLGTPEQFF. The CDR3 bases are TGTGCCAGCAGCCTCGGGACACCCGAGCAGTTCTTC.

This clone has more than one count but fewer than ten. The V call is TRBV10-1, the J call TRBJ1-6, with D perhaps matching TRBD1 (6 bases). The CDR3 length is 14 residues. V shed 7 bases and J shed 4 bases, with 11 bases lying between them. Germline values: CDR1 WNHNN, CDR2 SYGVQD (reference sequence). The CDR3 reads CASMRTAYNSPLHF. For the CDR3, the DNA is TGCGCCAGCATGCGGACAGCATATAATTCACCCCTCCACTTT.

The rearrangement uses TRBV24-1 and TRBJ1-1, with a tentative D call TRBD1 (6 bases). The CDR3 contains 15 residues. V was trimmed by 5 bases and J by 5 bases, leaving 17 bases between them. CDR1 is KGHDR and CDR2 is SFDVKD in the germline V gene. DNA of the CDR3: TGTGCCACCAGTGTATTAACAGGGCGCGGGACTGAAGCTTTCTTT. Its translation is CATSVLTGRGTEAFF.

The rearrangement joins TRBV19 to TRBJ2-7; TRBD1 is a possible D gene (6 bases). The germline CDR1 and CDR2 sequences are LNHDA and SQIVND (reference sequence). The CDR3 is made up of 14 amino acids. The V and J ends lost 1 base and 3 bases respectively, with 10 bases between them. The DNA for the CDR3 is TGTGCCAGTAGTATAGCCGCGGACAGCTACGAGCAGTACTTC. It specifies CASSIAADSYEQYF.

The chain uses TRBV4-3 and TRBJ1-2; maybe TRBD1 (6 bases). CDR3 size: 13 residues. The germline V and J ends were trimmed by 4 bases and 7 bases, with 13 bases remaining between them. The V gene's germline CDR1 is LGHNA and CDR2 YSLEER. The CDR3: CASSRVTGIGYTF. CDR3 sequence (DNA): TGCGCCAGCAGCCGAGTCACAGGGATTGGCTACACCTTC.

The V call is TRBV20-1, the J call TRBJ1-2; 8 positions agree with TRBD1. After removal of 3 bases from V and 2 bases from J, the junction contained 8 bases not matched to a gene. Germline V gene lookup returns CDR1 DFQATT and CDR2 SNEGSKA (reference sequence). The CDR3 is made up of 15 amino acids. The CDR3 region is CSASPTGGRNYGYTF. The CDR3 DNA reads TGCAGTGCTAGTCCTACAGGGGGTCGGAACTATGGCTACACCTTC.

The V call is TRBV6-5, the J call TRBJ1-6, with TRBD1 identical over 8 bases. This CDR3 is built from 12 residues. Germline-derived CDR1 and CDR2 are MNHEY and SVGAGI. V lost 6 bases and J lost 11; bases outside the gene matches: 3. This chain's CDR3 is CASRTGAPPLHF. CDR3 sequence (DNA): TGTGCCAGCAGGACAGGGGCTCCACCCCTCCACTTT.

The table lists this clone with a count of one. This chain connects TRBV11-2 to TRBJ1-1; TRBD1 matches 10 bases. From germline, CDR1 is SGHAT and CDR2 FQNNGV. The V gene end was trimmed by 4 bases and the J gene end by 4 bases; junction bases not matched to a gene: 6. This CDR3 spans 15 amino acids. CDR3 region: CASSSLRDRGTEAFF. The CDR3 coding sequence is TGTGCCAGCAGCTCTCTACGGGACAGGGGCACTGAAGCTTTCTTT.